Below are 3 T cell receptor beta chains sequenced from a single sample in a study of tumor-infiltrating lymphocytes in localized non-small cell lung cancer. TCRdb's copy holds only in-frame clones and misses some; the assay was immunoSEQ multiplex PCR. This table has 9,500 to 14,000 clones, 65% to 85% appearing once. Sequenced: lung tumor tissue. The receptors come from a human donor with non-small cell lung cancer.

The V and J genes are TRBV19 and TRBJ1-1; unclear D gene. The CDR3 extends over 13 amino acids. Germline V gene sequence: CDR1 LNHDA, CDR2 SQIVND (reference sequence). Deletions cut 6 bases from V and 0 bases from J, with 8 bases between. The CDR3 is CASRYGLNTEAFF. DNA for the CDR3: TGTGCCAGTAGGTACGGATTGAACACTGAAGCTTTCTTT.

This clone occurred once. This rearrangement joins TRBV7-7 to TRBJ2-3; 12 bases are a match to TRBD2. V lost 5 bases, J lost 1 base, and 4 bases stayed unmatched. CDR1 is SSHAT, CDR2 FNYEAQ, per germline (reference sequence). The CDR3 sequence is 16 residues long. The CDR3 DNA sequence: TGTGCCAGCAGCCTGGGACTAGCGGGTGGCACAGATACGCAGTATTTT. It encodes CASSLGLAGGTDTQYF.

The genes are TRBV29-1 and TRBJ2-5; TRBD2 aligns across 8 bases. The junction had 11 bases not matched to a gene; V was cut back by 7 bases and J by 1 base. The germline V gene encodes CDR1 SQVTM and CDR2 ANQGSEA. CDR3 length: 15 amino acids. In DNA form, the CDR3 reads TGCAGCGCCCAGACGGTAGCGGGGCCCCAAGAGACCCAGTACTTC. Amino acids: CSAQTVAGPQETQYF.